Presented here are 22 T cell receptor beta chains from one specimen sequenced in a study of beta chain features in type 1 diabetes (dated by TCRdb to the late 2010s). Libraries were built with the immunoSEQ multiplex PCR assay. All of the isolated RNA was reverse transcribed with the High Capacity cDNA Reverse Transcription Kit, so expressed TCRB transcripts were sequenced. TCRdb obtained this table from immuneACCESS and retained in-frame rearrangements with V and J assigned. These tables miss some clones; where compared with another copy, unresolved V genes account for less than half of the shortfall, and the remainder is unexplained. The sample yields roughly 340,000 clones; about 14% were counted once. The ten largest clones represent roughly 0.015% of the sample. For these TCRs, the target antigens are not known. Study-wide findings and limitations: Type 1 diabetes patients showed a moderate but significant shortening of TCRB CDR3 length in all four CD4+ subsets.

Sequences were obtained from naive CD4+ T cells from blood. The cell subset or site label of this sample denotes: true naive CD4+ T cells. Source of these receptors: a woman in her late teens or twenties with type 1 diabetes.

This clone was seen a few times. One end of the junction varies from germline; a read error may be responsible. The rearrangement joins TRBV19 to TRBJ2-1, with D perhaps TRBD1 (5 bases). Germline assignment: CDR1 LNHDA and CDR2 SQIVND (reference sequence). The CDR3 is made up of 14 amino acids. The CDR3 DNA sequence: TGTGCCAGTAACCCATTGGGGCCCTACGATGAGCAGTTCTTC. This encodes CASNPLGPYDEQFF.

This chain links TRBV5-4 with TRBJ1-2; 9 bases agree with TRBD1. CDR3 length: 15 residues. V dropped 6 bases and J dropped 0; count of bases not matched to a gene: 6. Per the germline V gene, CDR1 is SGHNT and CDR2 is YYREEE (reference sequence). CDR3 in DNA: TGTGCCAGCACACAAGGGGACAGGGCTAACTATGGCTACACCTTC. It yields the protein CASTQGDRANYGYTF.

The J gene is TRBJ2-3, the V gene TRBV18, with a tentative D call TRBD1 (5 bases). CDR3 size: 14 residues. Per the germline V gene, CDR1 is KGHSH and CDR2 is LQKENI. V shed 5 bases and J shed 6 bases, with 15 bases lying between them. The CDR3 reads CASSSPGPTDTQYF. CDR3 nucleotide sequence: TGTGCCAGCTCATCCCCAGGGCCCACGGATACGCAGTATTTT.

This clone appeared a few times. The chain combines TRBV18 with TRBJ2-2, with TRBD2 identical over 10 bases. Trimming removed 3 bases from V and 6 bases from J; junction bases left unmatched: 4. The CDR3 consists of 15 residues. The germline V gene encodes CDR1 KGHSH and CDR2 LQKENI. The CDR3 is CASSPLAGEAGELFF. The DNA for the CDR3 is TGTGCCAGCTCACCCCTAGCGGGAGAAGCCGGGGAGCTGTTTTTT.

This clone came up a few times. The chain links TRBV11-3 to TRBJ2-1; D remains ambiguous. Trimming cost V 1 base and J 5 bases, with 6 bases left between them. The CDR3 has 13 amino acids. Per germline, CDR1 SGHNT and CDR2 YENEEA. CDR3 DNA: TGTGCCAGCAGCTTAGGACAACACAATGAGCAGTTCTTC. This translates into CASSLGQHNEQFF.

The V gene is TRBV27, the J gene TRBJ2-1; TRBD2 matches at 11 bases. V lost 0 bases, J lost 8 bases, and 12 bases stayed unmatched. The CDR3 extends over 18 amino acids. Germline V gene sequence: CDR1 MNHEY, CDR2 SMNVEV (reference sequence). CDR3 region: CASSLSPTIAGGDDEQFF. For the CDR3, the DNA is TGTGCCAGCAGTTTATCGCCTACCATAGCGGGAGGGGACGATGAGCAGTTCTTC.

This clone occurred a few times. The chain recombines TRBV5-4 with TRBJ2-3; the match to TRBD2 covers 8 bases. The germline gives CDR1 SGHNT, CDR2 YYREEE (reference sequence). The J segment lost 0 bases and the V segment lost 0 bases, leaving 9 bases of the junction unmatched. This CDR3 has 18 amino acids. The CDR3 DNA reads as TGTGCCAGCAGCTTGGGCGGGAGGTCTCAACCTAGCACAGATACGCAGTATTTT. It encodes CASSLGGRSQPSTDTQYF.

In this sample, this clone turned up a few times. V and J are TRBV6-5 and TRBJ2-3; D remains ambiguous. This CDR3 is 14 amino acids long. The V end lost 5 bases, the J end lost 7 bases, and 16 bases lay between the germline ends. Looked up from germline, CDR1 is MNHEY and CDR2 is SVGAGI. The DNA for the CDR3 is TGTGCCAGCAGTACCAACGGAGTCGCCAATACGCAGTATTTT. Encoded protein: CASSTNGVANTQYF.

This clone has a handful of counts. The V and J genes are TRBV19 and TRBJ2-1; D is perhaps TRBD1 (7 bases). V lost 6 bases, J lost 7 bases, and 19 bases lay in between. Germline lookup yields CDR1 LNHDA and CDR2 SQIVND (reference sequence). The CDR3 spans 15 residues. CDR3 nucleotide sequence: TGTGCCAGTAGGGAGGGGGCTCTGACCTCTAATGAGCAGTTCTTC. Translating gives CASREGALTSNEQFF.

This clone has more than one count but fewer than ten. The rearrangement links TRBV14 to TRBJ2-7; the D is unclear. Germline CDR1 is SGHDN and CDR2 is FVKESK. The CDR3 runs 13 residues. The V gene lost 0 bases and the J gene lost 3 bases, with 6 bases spanning the gap. The DNA for the CDR3 is TGTGCCAGCAGCCAAGATTCCTTCTACGAGCAGTACTTC. Its protein product is CASSQDSFYEQYF.

This clone was detected only a few times. This rearrangement joins TRBV18 to TRBJ2-7; 14 bases are a match to TRBD2. Germline V gene lookup returns CDR1 KGHSH and CDR2 LQKENI. The CDR3 contains 16 residues. Losses at the gene ends were 4 bases for V and 0 bases for J; bases not matched to a gene: 2. The CDR3: CASSLGTSGSSYEQYV. The CDR3 DNA is TGTGCCAGCTCACTAGGGACTAGCGGGAGCTCCTACGAGCAGTACGTC.

The chain joins TRBV14 to TRBJ2-7, with D perhaps matching TRBD1 or TRBD2 (5 bases each). The CDR3 has 13 residues. Trimming shortened V by 4 bases and J by 6 bases, and 13 bases separated the two germline ends. Germline CDR1 reads SGHDN; CDR2 reads FVKESK. This CDR3 is CASSLRLGGEQYV. CDR3 DNA: TGTGCCAGCAGCCTCCGACTTGGGGGCGAGCAGTACGTC.

This chain connects TRBV28 to TRBJ1-2; no clear D gene. This CDR3 has 14 amino acids. The germline V gene has CDR1 MDHEN and CDR2 SYDVKM. Trimming pared 2 bases from V and 4 bases from J, leaving 11 bases between. CDR3 loop: CASSLEGLGYGYTF. CDR3 nucleotide sequence: TGTGCCAGCAGTTTAGAGGGTTTGGGCTATGGCTACACCTTC.

This clone has just a few counts. The J gene is TRBJ2-3, the V gene TRBV4-2; 10 positions match TRBD1. Germline V gene sequence: CDR1 LGHNA, CDR2 YNFKEQ. The CDR3 sequence is 14 residues long. With V trimmed by 4 bases and J by 5 bases, 3 bases remained unmatched. The CDR3 spells CASSPGQGEDTQYF. In DNA form, the CDR3 reads TGTGCCAGCAGCCCCGGACAGGGGGAAGATACGCAGTATTTT.

The chain links TRBV28 to TRBJ2-3; D call uncertain. The CDR3 sequence is 13 residues long. The V and J ends lost 6 bases and 6 bases respectively, with 13 bases between them. Germline V gene sequence: CDR1 MDHEN, CDR2 SYDVKM. The CDR3 sequence: CASRVGASDTQYF. DNA of the CDR3: TGTGCCAGCAGGGTTGGAGCGTCGGATACGCAGTATTTT.

This clone was seen a handful of times. The J gene is TRBJ1-1, the V gene TRBV28; D is undetermined. The CDR3 has 14 residues. Per germline, CDR1 MDHEN and CDR2 SYDVKM. The V gene lost 5 bases and the J gene lost 9 bases, with 19 bases spanning the gap. The CDR3 bases are TGTGCCAGCAGTGAAGATGCGCGCGGGAGACAAGCTTTCTTT. Protein product: CASSEDARGRQAFF.

This clone was observed a few times. V usage is TRBV27 and J usage is TRBJ2-1, with 12 positions matching TRBD2. Germline trimming cut 6 bases from V and 11 bases from J; bases unmatched to any gene: 8. Germline V gene sequence: CDR1 MNHEY, CDR2 SMNVEV (reference sequence). This CDR3 contains 14 residues. The DNA of the CDR3 is TGTGCCAGCAGGCTAGCGGGAGGGCGCGGCCAGCAGTTCTTC. It specifies CASRLAGGRGQQFF.

This clone was recorded a few times. The chain uses TRBV5-1 and TRBJ2-1, with 12 bases fitting TRBD2. The junction had 1 base not matched to a gene; V was cut back by 2 bases and J by 4 bases. The CDR3 has 15 residues. Germline CDR1 reads SGHRS; CDR2 reads YFSETQ. CDR3 DNA: TGCGCCAGCAGCTTTGGGACTAGCGGGTACAATGAGCAGTTCTTC. Amino acids: CASSFGTSGYNEQFF. The full variable domain, with the rest looked up from reference TRBV5-1 and TRBJ2-1, is KAGVTQTPRYLIKTRGQQVTLSCSPISGHRSVSWYQQTPGQGLQFLFEYFSETQRNKGNFPGRFSGRQFSNSRSEMNVSTLELGDSALYLCASSFGTSGYNEQFFGPGTRLTVL.

The sample holds a few counts of this clone. The chain employs TRBV10-3 and TRBJ2-1, with D unclear. There are 13 residues in the CDR3. Germline V CDR1 and CDR2: ENHRY, SYGVKD. V shed 3 bases and J shed 6 bases, with 9 bases lying between them. In nucleotides, the CDR3 is TGTGCCATCAGTGATCGGAGTAGCAATGAGCAGTTCTTC. As protein: CAISDRSSNEQFF.

This clone was counted a few times. This chain joins TRBV27 and TRBJ1-2, with TRBD1 matching over 11 bases. The CDR3 totals 13 residues. Germline V gives CDR1 MNHEY, CDR2 SMNVEV (reference sequence). V shed 6 bases and J 10 bases; nucleotides not matched to a gene: 7. The CDR3 nucleotides read TGTGCCAGCAGATCGGACAGGGGGCTTTCCTACACCTTC. This gives the protein CASRSDRGLSYTF.

V usage is TRBV7-2 and J usage is TRBJ1-4; TRBD1 agrees at 9 bases. Germline V gene sequence: CDR1 SGHTA, CDR2 FQGNSA. Trimming cost V 4 bases and J 8 bases; bases outside gene matches: 2. The CDR3 is 13 amino acids. In nucleotides, the CDR3 is TGTGCCAGCAGCTGGGGACAGGGAGAAAAACTGTTTTTT. Amino acid sequence: CASSWGQGEKLFF.

The genes are TRBV13 and TRBJ1-5; D is undetermined. Germline CDR1 PRHDT, CDR2 FYEKMQ (reference sequence). The CDR3 covers 14 residues. The ends were cut back, 5 bases at V and 10 bases at J, with 18 bases in the middle. The CDR3 bases are TGTGCCAGCAGCCTCGGGAAGCCGCCTCGCCCCCAGCATTTT. Its translation is CASSLGKPPRPQHF.